One sample yielded the 7 T cell receptor beta chains listed below, sequenced in a study of cytomegalovirus exposure and HLA in healthy donors. Only in-frame clones appear in the TCRdb table, and some are missing; sequencing was by immunoSEQ multiplex PCR. The sample has around 200,000 clones; about three quarters are singletons. The sample comprised PBMCs. Source of these receptors: a woman in her twenties or thirties in good health and CMV-seronegative.

The chain couples TRBV6-1 to TRBJ1-1, with D possibly being TRBD1 (5 bases). Germline values: CDR1 MNHNS, CDR2 SASEGT. This CDR3 is 14 amino acids long. Deletions cut 6 bases from V and 0 bases from J, with 11 bases between. CDR3 DNA sequence: TGTGCCAGCAGAGCCAGGGTCATGAACACTGAAGCTTTCTTT. Protein product: CASRARVMNTEAFF.

V usage is TRBV9 and J usage is TRBJ1-4; 9 bases fit TRBD1. Germline V gene sequence: CDR1 SGDLS, CDR2 YYNGEE. The V segment lost 7 bases and the J segment 7 bases; nucleotides outside the gene matches: 11. There are 15 residues in the CDR3. The CDR3 here is CASSRTGTGSEKLFF. CDR3 nucleotide sequence: TGTGCCAGCTCCCGTACCGGGACAGGGAGTGAAAAACTGTTTTTT.

V and J are TRBV29-1 and TRBJ2-1; 7 bases match TRBD2. The length of the CDR3 is 14 residues. Germline V CDR1 and CDR2: SQVTM, ANQGSEA. V lost 6 bases to trimming and J lost 7 bases; unmatched junction nucleotides: 12. The CDR3 nucleotides read TGCAGCGTGGTCGGGACTACCAAGGGGAATGAGCAGTTCTTC. Amino acid sequence: CSVVGTTKGNEQFF.

The chain joins TRBV30 to TRBJ2-7; D perhaps matches TRBD1 (5 bases). This CDR3 is built from 14 residues. V was pared by 1 base and J by 0 bases, with 10 bases between. CDR1 and CDR2 (germline): GTSNPN, SVGIG (reference sequence). CDR3 coding DNA: TGTGCCTGGAGTGGGGGCGGTAACTCCTACGAGCAGTACTTC. Translated, it gives CAWSGGGNSYEQYF.

This clone was picked up many times. This chain connects TRBV4-1 to TRBJ2-7; TRBD1 matches 7 bases. The CDR3 runs 15 residues. Losses at the gene ends were 1 base for V and 0 bases for J; bases not matched to a gene: 3. Germline V CDR1 and CDR2: MGHRA, YSYEKL. CDR3 region: CASSQVGGSSYEQYF. The CDR3 DNA reads as TGCGCCAGCAGCCAAGTAGGGGGCAGCTCCTACGAGCAGTACTTC.

DNA for the CDR3: TGTGCCAGCAGCGAGGGAACTGAGACCCAGTACTTC. This codes for CASSEGTETQYF. This chain links TRBV5-6 with TRBJ2-5; tentative D call: TRBD2 (5 bases). The ends were cut back, 4 bases at V and 5 bases at J, with 9 bases in the middle. The CDR3 has 12 residues. Per the germline V gene, CDR1 is SGHDT and CDR2 is YYEEEE.

The chain combines TRBV13 with TRBJ2-3; 10 nucleotides match TRBD1. The length of the CDR3 is 17 residues. After removal of 4 bases from V and 3 bases from J, the junction contained 10 bases not matched to a gene. Germline V gene sequence: CDR1 PRHDT, CDR2 FYEKMQ (reference sequence). In nucleotides, the CDR3 is TGTGCCAGCAGCTCTGGTGACAGGGGGCTCAGTACAGATACGCAGTATTTT. Amino acids: CASSSGDRGLSTDTQYF.